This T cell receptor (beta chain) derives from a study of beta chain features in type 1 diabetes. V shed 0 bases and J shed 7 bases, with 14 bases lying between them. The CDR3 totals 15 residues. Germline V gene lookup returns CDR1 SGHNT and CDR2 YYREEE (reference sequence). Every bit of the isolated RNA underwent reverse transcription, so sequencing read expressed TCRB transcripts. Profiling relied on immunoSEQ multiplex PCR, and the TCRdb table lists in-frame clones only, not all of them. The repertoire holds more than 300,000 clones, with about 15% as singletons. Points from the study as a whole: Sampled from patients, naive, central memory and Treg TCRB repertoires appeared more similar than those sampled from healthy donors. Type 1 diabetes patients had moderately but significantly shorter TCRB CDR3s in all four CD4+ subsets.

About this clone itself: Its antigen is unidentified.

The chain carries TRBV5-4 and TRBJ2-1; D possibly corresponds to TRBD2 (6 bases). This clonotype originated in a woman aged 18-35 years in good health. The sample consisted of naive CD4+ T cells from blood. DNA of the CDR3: TGTGCCAGCAGCTTGGTCCAGCCCCGGGGGAATGAGCAGTTCTTC. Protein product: CASSLVQPRGNEQFF.